The 2 T cell receptor beta chains in this list originate from one sample, sequenced in a study of PD-1 blockade in classical Hodgkin lymphoma. Every single patient, without exception, relapsed after autologous stem cell transplantation, and brentuximab vedotin exposure varied. Assay: immunoSEQ multiplex PCR; the TCRdb copy retains only in-frame clones and omits some. The profile covers about 150,000 clones, with just under 80% appearing a single time and over 7.5% taken by the ten largest. The sequences come from peripheral blood mononuclear cells (PBMCs), collected before the second cycle of nivolumab. The origin of the receptors is a human donor with classical Hodgkin lymphoma.

This chain links TRBV6-5 with TRBJ2-2; D might be TRBD1 (5 bases). V dropped 2 bases and J dropped 5 bases, with 15 bases sitting between them. Germline assignment: CDR1 MNHEY and CDR2 SVGAGI. This CDR3 has 16 residues. The CDR3 region has the DNA TGTGCCAGCAGTTACCAACAGGCTATCGGGACCGGGGAGCTGTTTTTT. Translated, it gives CASSYQQAIGTGELFF.

This clone was observed a single time. This chain connects TRBV6-5 to TRBJ1-5; D gene uncertain. The CDR3 length is 13 residues. Germline CDR1 and CDR2: MNHEY and SVGAGI. Trimming pared 0 bases from V and 7 bases from J, leaving 7 bases between. CDR3: CASSYSVAQPQHF. CDR3 nucleotide sequence: TGTGCCAGCAGTTACTCCGTCGCGCAGCCCCAGCATTTT.